This paragraph covers one TCR beta chain sequence. The target antigen is unknown. CDR1 KGHSH and CDR2 LQKENI come from the germline V gene. With 2 bases removed from V and 4 bases from J, the gap between germline ends came to 14 bases. The CDR3 sequence is 15 residues long. Assay: immunoSEQ multiplex PCR; the TCRdb copy retains only in-frame clones and omits some. The sample includes roughly 120,000 clones, approximately 90% of them seen just once. These data belong to a study of OX40 agonist ivuxolimab in advanced cancers. In the study overall: Patients treated during dose escalation were battling hepatocellular carcinoma, melanoma, renal cell or head and neck cancer. Three patients got partial responses; one had hepatocellular carcinoma and two had cutaneous melanoma.

Findings of the study overall: At 0.1 to 3.0 mg/kg, clonal expansion of CD4+ and CD8+ blood T cells had occurred by week 6.

The specimen comprised CD4+ or CD8+ T cells sorted from blood, sampled in a trial of the OX40 agonist ivuxolimab. This sequence joins TRBV18 and TRBJ1-1; weak D call: TRBD1 (5 bases). This clonotype was sampled from an adult with an advanced solid tumor such as melanoma, head and neck, liver or kidney cancer. CDR3 loop: CASSPAMGVTTEAFF. The CDR3 DNA reads TGTGCCAGCTCACCAGCGATGGGGGTGACCACTGAAGCTTTCTTT. The entire variable domain, with the rest obtained from reference TRBV18 and TRBJ1-1, is as follows: NAGVMQNPRHLVRRRGQEARLRCSPMKGHSHVYWYRQLPEEGLKFMVYLQKENIIDESGMPKERFSAEFPKEGPSILRIQQVVRGDSAAYFCASSPAMGVTTEAFFGQGTRLTVV.